This T cell receptor beta chain comes out of a study of spatial heterogeneity in lung cancer. Study in general: Sequenced follow-up PBMC samples came a median of around 2 years after resection, where available. Each distinct TCR and UMI combination averaged more than ten appearances in raw reads.

The table lists this clonotype with a few counts. TCR cDNA molecules each had a unique molecular identifier. TCRdb processed the 5' RACE reads anew with MiXCR; each CDR3 protein has one entry. The table includes about 100,000 distinct CDR3 sequences, 15% to 20% detected once. As to time point: blood at routine non-recurrence follow-up after resection. The study sequenced unsorted whole RNA from tumor, nontumor lung or frozen PBMC. This CDR3 is built from 14 residues. Trimming took 5 bases from V and 2 from J, leaving 14 bases between them. Per the germline V gene, CDR1 is SGHRS and CDR2 is YFSETQ. The sample here was PBMCs, taken at follow-up. The TCR comes from a male donor with early-stage non-small cell lung cancer. The J gene is TRBJ2-7, the V gene TRBV5-1; D unclear. CDR3 amino acids: CASRTHLTAYEQYF. CDR3 in DNA: TGCGCCAGCAGGACGCATCTTACGGCCTACGAGCAGTACTTC.